This T cell receptor (beta chain) was identified in a study of identifying expanded T cells in peripheral blood. Concerning this clone itself: Its antigen remains unknown.

Healthy donors had no documented immune events, such as infections, while sampled. General observations from the study: Variance in clone template counts between roughly two-week samples significantly increased with total template count across all healthy donors. Differentially abundant clones: roughly 1.2 between replicates, 16.4 at approximately two weeks, roughly 18 at four.

The CDR3 covers 15 residues. The V end was cut by 6 bases, the J end by 0 bases, with 13 bases between. Germline CDR1 reads SGHDT; CDR2 reads YYEEEE. Only in-frame clones appear in the TCRdb table, and some are missing; sequencing was by immunoSEQ multiplex PCR. The table records 97,000 or so clones, approximately 89% of them present only once. The rearrangement links TRBV5-6 to TRBJ1-3; D remains ambiguous. The sequence came from a person aged 18 to 69 in good health. Material for sequencing was blood. The CDR3 reads CASTAAYRSGNTIYF. As DNA, the CDR3 is TGTGCCAGCACCGCGGCGTATCGCTCTGGAAACACCATATATTTT.